The source of this T cell receptor (beta chain) is a study of T cells after yellow fever vaccination. Template-switching 5'RACE yielded the TCR cDNA; a universal primer site and UMIs were added in the process. Each CDR3 protein is one row after TCRdb ran MiXCR on the 5' RACE reads. The sample records over 100,000 distinct CDR3 sequences, around 8.6% being singletons. The V end lost 5 bases, the J end lost 2 bases, and 10 bases lay between the germline ends. Germline values: CDR1 DFQATT, CDR2 SNEGSKA (reference sequence). The CDR3 runs to 13 residues. Findings and caveats of the study: Boosting was followed by the reappearance of most primary-vaccination clones (roughly 95% CD4, 70% to 90% CD8). Abundant bulk-derived clonotypes could contaminate FACS-sorted repertoires. CD4 and CD8 compartments shared a small share of clonotypes, likely from convergent recombination.

The table lists this clonotype with many counts. Its target is not known. The input for sequencing was CD8+ T cells sorted from PBMCs, taken 45 days after the yellow fever booster vaccination. The V and J genes are TRBV20-1 and TRBJ2-1, with D perhaps matching TRBD2 (5 bases). This TCR was sampled from a man aged 25 to 40 who received the YFV17D yellow fever vaccine. The CDR3 DNA follows: TGCAGTGCTGGTAGCGTAACCTACAATGAGCAGTTCTTC. Protein: CSAGSVTYNEQFF.